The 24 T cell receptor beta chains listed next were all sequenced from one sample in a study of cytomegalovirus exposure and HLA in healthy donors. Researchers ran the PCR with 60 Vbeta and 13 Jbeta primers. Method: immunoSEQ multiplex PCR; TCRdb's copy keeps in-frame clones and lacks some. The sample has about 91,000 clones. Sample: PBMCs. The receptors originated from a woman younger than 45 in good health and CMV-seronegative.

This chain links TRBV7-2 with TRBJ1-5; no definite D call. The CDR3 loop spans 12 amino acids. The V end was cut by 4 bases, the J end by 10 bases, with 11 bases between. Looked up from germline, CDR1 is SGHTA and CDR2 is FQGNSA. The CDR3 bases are TGTGCCAGCAGCTCCCGGTGGGCCCCCCAGCATTTT. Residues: CASSSRWAPQHF.

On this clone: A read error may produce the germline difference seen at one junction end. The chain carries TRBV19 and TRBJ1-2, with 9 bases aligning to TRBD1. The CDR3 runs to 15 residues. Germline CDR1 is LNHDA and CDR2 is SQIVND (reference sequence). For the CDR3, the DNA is TGTGCCAGTGGTATTACAGGGGGCTCTATCTATGGCTACACCTTC. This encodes CASGITGGSIYGYTF.

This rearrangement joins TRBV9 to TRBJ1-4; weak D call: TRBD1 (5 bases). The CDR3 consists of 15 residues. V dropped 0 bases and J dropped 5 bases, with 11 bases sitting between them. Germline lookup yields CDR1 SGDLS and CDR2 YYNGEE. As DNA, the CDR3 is TGTGCCAGCAGCGTAGGGCACGGACAAAATGAAAAACTGTTTTTT. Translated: CASSVGHGQNEKLFF.

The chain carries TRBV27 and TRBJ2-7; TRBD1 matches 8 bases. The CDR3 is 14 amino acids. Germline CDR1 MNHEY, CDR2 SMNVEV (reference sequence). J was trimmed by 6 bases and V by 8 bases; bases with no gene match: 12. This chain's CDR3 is CASASDRAYSEQYF. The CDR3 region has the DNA TGTGCCAGCGCCTCGGACAGGGCCTATTCCGAGCAGTACTTC.

Written as DNA, the CDR3 is TGTGCCAGCAGCCTGACAGGAAGCAACTATGGCTACACCTTC. Its protein product is CASSLTGSNYGYTF. The V and J genes are TRBV27 and TRBJ1-2; a possible D gene is TRBD1 (6 bases). There are 14 residues in the CDR3. The V gene's germline CDR1 is MNHEY and CDR2 SMNVEV (reference sequence). Trimming stripped 6 bases from V and 2 bases from J, with 13 bases between.

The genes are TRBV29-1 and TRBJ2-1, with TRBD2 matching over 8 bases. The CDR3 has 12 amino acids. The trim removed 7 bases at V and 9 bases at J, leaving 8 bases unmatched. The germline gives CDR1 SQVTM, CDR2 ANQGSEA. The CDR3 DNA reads TGCAGCGCTCCAGCGGGAGAGAGTGAGCAGTTCTTC. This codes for CSAPAGESEQFF.

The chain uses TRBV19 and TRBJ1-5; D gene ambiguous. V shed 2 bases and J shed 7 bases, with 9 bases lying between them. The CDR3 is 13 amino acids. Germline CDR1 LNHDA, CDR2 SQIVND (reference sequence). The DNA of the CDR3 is TGTGCCAGTAGTATAACAACAGCACAGCCCCAGCATTTT. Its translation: CASSITTAQPQHF.

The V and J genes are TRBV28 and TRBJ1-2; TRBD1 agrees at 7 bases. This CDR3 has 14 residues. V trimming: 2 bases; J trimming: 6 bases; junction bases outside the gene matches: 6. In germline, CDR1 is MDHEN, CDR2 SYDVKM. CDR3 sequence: CASSLANRGHGYTF. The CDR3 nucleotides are TGTGCCAGCAGTTTAGCGAACAGGGGCCATGGCTACACCTTC.

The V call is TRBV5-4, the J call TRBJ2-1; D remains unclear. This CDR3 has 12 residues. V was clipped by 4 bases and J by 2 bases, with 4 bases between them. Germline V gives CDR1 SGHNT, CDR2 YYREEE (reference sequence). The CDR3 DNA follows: TGTGCCAGCAGCAGCCCCTACAATGAGCAGTTCTTC. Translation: CASSSPYNEQFF. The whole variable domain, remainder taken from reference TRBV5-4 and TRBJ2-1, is ETGVTQSPTHLIKTRGQQVTLRCSSQSGHNTVSWYQQALGQGPQFIFQYYREEENGRGNFPPRFSGLQFPNYSSELNVNALELDDSALYLCASSSPYNEQFFGPGTRLTVL.

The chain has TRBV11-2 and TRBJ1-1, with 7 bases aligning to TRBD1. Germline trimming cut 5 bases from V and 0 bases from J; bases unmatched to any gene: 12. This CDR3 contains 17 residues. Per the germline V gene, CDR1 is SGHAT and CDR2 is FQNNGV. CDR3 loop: CASSKSGTAEMNTEAFF. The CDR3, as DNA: TGTGCCAGCAGCAAGTCAGGGACAGCCGAAATGAACACTGAAGCTTTCTTT.

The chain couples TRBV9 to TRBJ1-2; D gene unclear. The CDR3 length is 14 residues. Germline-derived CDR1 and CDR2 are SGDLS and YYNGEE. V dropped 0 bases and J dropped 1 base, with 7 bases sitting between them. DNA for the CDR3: TGTGCCAGCAGCGTAGAAGGAGATAACTATGGCTACACCTTC. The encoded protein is CASSVEGDNYGYTF.

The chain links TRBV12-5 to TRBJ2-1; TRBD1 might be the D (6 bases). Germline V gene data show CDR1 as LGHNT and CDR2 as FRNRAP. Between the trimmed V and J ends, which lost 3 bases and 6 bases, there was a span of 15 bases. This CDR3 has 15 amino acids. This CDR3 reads CASGFGSGHLNEQFF. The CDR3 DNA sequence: TGTGCTAGTGGTTTCGGGTCGGGACACCTCAATGAGCAGTTCTTC.

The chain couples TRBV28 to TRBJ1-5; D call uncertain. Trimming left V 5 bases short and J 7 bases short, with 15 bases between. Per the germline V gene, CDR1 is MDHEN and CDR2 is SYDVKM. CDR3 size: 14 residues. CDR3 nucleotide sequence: TGTGCCAGCAGTCCTTCCCCCAGAGGCCAGCCCCAGCATTTT. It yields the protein CASSPSPRGQPQHF. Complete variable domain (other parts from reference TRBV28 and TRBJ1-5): DVKVTQSSRYLVKRTGEKVFLECVQDMDHENMFWYRQDPGLGLRLIYFSYDVKMKEKGDIPEGYSVSREKKERFSLILESASTNQTSMYLCASSPSPRGQPQHFGDGTRLSIL.

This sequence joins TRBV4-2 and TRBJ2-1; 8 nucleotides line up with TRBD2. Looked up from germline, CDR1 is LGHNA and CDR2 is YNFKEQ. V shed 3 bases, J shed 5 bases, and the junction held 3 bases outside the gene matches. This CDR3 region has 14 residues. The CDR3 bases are TGTGCCAGCAGCCAGCGGGGGGTTGACAATGAGCAGTTCTTC. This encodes CASSQRGVDNEQFF.

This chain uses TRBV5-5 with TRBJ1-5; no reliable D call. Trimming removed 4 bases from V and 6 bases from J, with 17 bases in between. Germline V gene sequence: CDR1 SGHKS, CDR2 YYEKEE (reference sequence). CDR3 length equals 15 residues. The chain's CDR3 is CASSAIGGTTQPQHF. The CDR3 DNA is TGTGCCAGCAGCGCTATTGGAGGCACGACTCAGCCCCAGCATTTT.

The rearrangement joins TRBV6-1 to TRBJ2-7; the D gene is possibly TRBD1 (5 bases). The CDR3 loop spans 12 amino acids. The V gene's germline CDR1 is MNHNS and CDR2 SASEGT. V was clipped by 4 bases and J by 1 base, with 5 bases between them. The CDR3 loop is CASSGQSYEQYF. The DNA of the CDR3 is TGTGCCAGCAGTGGACAGTCCTACGAGCAGTACTTC.

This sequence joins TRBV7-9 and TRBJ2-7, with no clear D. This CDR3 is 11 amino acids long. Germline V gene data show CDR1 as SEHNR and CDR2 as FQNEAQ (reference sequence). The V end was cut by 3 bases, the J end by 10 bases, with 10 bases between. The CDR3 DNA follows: TGTGCCAGCAGCTTTGAACAGCTTCAGTACTTC. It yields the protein CASSFEQLQYF.

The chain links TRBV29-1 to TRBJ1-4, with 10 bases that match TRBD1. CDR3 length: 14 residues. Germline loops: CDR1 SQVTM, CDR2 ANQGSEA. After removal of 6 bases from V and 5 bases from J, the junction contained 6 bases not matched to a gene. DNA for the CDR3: TGCAGCGTGGGGACAGGGGTCCGAAATGAAAAACTGTTTTTT. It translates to CSVGTGVRNEKLFF.

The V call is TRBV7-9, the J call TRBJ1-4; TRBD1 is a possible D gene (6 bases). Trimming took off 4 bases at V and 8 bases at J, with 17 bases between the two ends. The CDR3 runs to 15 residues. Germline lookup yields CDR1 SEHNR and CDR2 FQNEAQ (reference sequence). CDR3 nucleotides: TGTGCCAGCAGCTCTCGACAGGTGAGAGAAGAAAAACTGTTTTTT. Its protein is CASSSRQVREEKLFF.

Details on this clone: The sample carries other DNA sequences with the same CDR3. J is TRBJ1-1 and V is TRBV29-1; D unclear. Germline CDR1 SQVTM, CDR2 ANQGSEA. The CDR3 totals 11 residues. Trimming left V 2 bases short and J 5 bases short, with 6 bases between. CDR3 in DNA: TGCAGCGTTGAATCGGGTACTGAAGCTTTCTTT. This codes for CSVESGTEAFF.

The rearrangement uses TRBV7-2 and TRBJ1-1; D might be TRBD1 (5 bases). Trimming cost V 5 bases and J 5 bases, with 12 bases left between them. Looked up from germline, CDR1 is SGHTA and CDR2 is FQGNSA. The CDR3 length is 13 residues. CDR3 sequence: CASSLRRGTEAFF. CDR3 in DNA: TGTGCCAGCAGCCTTAGGAGGGGAACTGAAGCTTTCTTT.

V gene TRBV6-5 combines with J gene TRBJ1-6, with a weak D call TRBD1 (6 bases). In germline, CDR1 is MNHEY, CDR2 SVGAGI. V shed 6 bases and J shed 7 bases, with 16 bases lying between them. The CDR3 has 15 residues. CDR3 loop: CASSLRGARNSPLHF. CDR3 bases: TGTGCCAGCAGCCTCCGGGGGGCAAGGAATTCACCCCTCCACTTT.

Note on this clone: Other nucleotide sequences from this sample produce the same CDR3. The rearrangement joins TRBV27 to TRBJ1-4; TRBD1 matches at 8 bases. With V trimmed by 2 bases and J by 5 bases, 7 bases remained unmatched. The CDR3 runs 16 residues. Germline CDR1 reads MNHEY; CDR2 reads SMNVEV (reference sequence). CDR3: CASSLSRRQGNEKLFF. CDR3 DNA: TGTGCCAGCAGTTTAAGTCGGAGACAGGGGAATGAAAAACTGTTTTTT.

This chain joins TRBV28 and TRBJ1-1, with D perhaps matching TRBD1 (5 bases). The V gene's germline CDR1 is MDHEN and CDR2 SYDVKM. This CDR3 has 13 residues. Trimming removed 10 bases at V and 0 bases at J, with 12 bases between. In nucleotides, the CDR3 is TGTGCCATCGGGGGGGAAATGAACACTGAAGCTTTCTTT. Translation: CAIGGEMNTEAFF.